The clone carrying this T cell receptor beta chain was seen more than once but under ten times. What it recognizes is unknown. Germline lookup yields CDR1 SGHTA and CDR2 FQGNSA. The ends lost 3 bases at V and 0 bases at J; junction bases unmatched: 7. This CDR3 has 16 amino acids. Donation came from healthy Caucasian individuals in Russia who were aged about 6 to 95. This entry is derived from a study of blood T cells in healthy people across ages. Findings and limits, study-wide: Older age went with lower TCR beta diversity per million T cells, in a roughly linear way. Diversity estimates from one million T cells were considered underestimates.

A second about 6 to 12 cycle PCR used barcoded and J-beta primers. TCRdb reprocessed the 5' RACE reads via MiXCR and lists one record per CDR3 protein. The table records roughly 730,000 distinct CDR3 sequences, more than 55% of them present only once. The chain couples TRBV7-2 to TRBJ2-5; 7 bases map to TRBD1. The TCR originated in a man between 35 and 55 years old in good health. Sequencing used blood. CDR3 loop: CASSFGGQPYQETQYF. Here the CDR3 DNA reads TGTGCCAGCAGCTTTGGGGGACAGCCTTACCAAGAGACCCAGTACTTC.